This TCR beta chain was profiled in a study of Ad26.COV2.S vaccination and SARS-CoV-2 variants (dated by TCRdb to 2020 to 2022). For the wider study: Vaccine-arm donors came from COV1001, a multicentre, randomized, double-blind, placebo-controlled phase I-IIa trial of Ad26.COV2.S in healthy adults. Ad26.COV2.S was administered intramuscularly at a dose of 5x10^10 or 1x10^11 viral particles, either as one shot or as two shots given 56 days apart. TCRbeta repertoire sequencing was used to assess the specificity and breadth of SARS-CoV-2-reactive T cell receptors after Ad26.COV2.S vaccination. A total of about 30 samples were included in the TCR-sequenced set, comprising about 20 Ad26.COV2.S vaccine recipients, 5 placebo recipients and 8 SARS-CoV-2 convalescent individuals. Trial participants were randomized into five groups of five: low-dose or high-dose Ad26.COV2.S given once or twice, or placebo on both occasions. Investigators did not know the trial group allocation while performing experiments and assessing outcomes. On the study overall, not on this receptor specifically: After vaccination, spike-specific CD8+ and CD4+ T cell responses were reported to show substantial breadth. It was noted by the authors that total T cell responses may have been underestimated by the TCR breadth and depth analyses. Vaccine and placebo recipients had similar non-spike TCR breadth, a finding consistent with the vaccine containing only spike. The study was not powered for comparison of responses between vaccine doses or regimens. Compared with placebo recipients, Ad26.COV2.S recipients showed higher spike-specific TCR breadth (P = 0.0014).

The germline V gene sets CDR1 to SGHRS and CDR2 to YFSETQ. Germline trimming amounts to 0 bases on V and 5 bases on J, with 4 as the count of junction bases outside the gene matches. Spanning cysteine to phenylalanine, the CDR3 consists of 15 amino acids. The CDR3 DNA has 45 bases and is translated from base 1. The meaning of the sample's treatment or condition label: some 20 received Ad26.COV2.S at low or high dose, single or two shots; roughly five received placebo; per-sample allocation not given. Repertoires of vaccine and placebo recipients were sequenced from samples collected on day 63 after the first injection. In Cohort 1b, 25 to 30 adults aged 18-55 years were enrolled at a single site in Boston, USA, between 29 July and 7 August 2020. Ad26.COV2.S was a replication-incompetent adenovirus type 26 vector expressing a prefusion-stabilized SARS-CoV-2 spike protein from the original Wuhan strain.

The immunoSEQ Assay was the method used to sequence TCRbeta CDR3 regions. After extraction, genomic DNA underwent amplification by bias-controlled multiplex PCR, followed by high-throughput sequencing. In the paper's pipeline: To quantify the absolute abundance of every unique TCRbeta CDR3 region, sequences were collapsed and filtered. T cell fraction was estimated by normalizing TCRbeta template counts to usable DNA, with usable DNA measured through amplification of reference genes found in all nucleated cells. Repertoire TCRs were annotated as SARS-CoV-2-specific when V gene, CDR3 amino acid sequence and J gene were exactly matched to a known reactive TCR set. MIRA supplied the reference SARS-CoV-2 TCR set, which was filtered for enrichment in COVID-19-positive ImmuneCODE repertoires so that public or cross-reactive TCRs were removed. Drawing on the MIRA antigens, annotated TCRs were analysed further at the level of specific ORF or position within ORF. Breadth was defined as annotated unique rearrangements over total unique productive rearrangements; depth was the summed frequency of those rearrangements. Two-sided Wilcoxon rank-sum tests were applied when comparing TCR breadth between groups. The clones in this table, taken by TCRdb from immuneACCESS, are in-frame only. Not every clone is retained; where verified, under half of the shortfall comes from an unresolved V gene, and the cause of the rest is unknown. V, J and clone size are taken as reported in that table, and D and trimming were inferred from the DNA itself. The sample table contains 360,000 or so clones; only one count was recorded for about 88% of them. The ten largest clonotypes hold under 2% of the sample.

In regard to this clone: Its antigen is not yet known. Per-base quality was not reported, and no clone a single base away is much larger than it.

The sequence derives from a person between 18 and 59 years old who received the Ad26.COV2.S COVID-19 vaccine or a placebo. Sequencing was performed on peripheral blood, taken in a trial of Ad26.COV2.S vaccine versus placebo. The sequence links TRBV5-1 to TRBJ1-4, and 7 junction bases match TRBD1. The encoded CDR3 is CASSLDGTANEKLFF. The DNA sequence follows: TGCGCCAGCAGCTTGGATGGGACAGCGAATGAAAAACTGTTTTTT.